The following is a T cell receptor (beta chain) sequence with its context. Its antigen remains unknown. The table came from immunoSEQ multiplex PCR; TCRdb's copy has only in-frame clones and leaves some out. Altogether some 73,000 clones are present, 75% to 90% being singletons, with the ten largest covering about 9.3%. The data are from a study of T cell responses to AZD1222 COVID-19 vaccine. General observations from the study: The study found vaccine-associated CD4 TCRs spanning spike, dominant at 160-218 and 743-854.

CDR1 and CDR2 from the germline V gene are SGHTA and FQGNSA. V lost 5 bases, J lost 2 bases, and 18 bases lay in between. This CDR3 contains 16 residues. This specimen was peripheral blood, taken 28 days after the second AZD1222 dose. The chain carries TRBV7-2 and TRBJ1-2, with D possibly TRBD1 on 6 matching bases. The sequence derives from an adult who received the AZD1222 COVID-19 vaccine. CDR3 amino acids: CASSGRGRGRNYGYTF. CDR3 DNA: TGTGCCAGCAGCGGGAGAGGTCGGGGGCGGAACTATGGCTACACCTTC.